The rows below give T cell receptor beta chains drawn from one sample of a study of blood T cell repertoires in COVID-19. The table came from immunoSEQ multiplex PCR; TCRdb's copy has only in-frame clones and leaves some out. Of over 50,000 clones in the sample, around four fifths were seen once. Sequenced material: peripheral blood. The receptors were sampled from a man aged 65-85 years with acute or convalescent COVID-19. Both conserved end residues are part of each CDR3. A D gene is named only where the DNA matches it firmly. Not every row has a clone size; where given, it reads once, few, many or a size class.

TRBJ1-6 | TRBV14 | . | TRBD1 | 15 | CASSQVQGANSPLHF | TGTGCCAGCAGCCAAGTACAGGGGGCGAATTCACCCCTCCACTTT
TRBJ1-1 | TRBV6-5 | . | . | 14 | CASSYSRANTEAFF | TGTGCCAGCAGTTACTCGAGGGCGAACACTGAAGCTTTCTTT
TRBJ1-1 | TRBV7-8 | . | . | 14 | CASRRNDRDTEAFF | TGTGCCAGCAGGCGAAACGACAGAGACACTGAAGCTTTCTTT
TRBJ2-5 | TRBV28 | . | . | 13 | CASRLRNQETQYF | TGTGCCAGCCGTCTACGAAACCAAGAGACCCAGTACTTC
TRBJ1-6 | TRBV7-8 | . | . | 11 | CASSFRGSLHF | TGTGCCAGCAGCTTTAGGGGAAGCCTCCACTTT
TRBJ2-7 | TRBV5-1 | once | . | 14 | CASSLTSVVYEQYF | TGCGCCAGCAGCTTGACTTCCGTAGTCTACGAGCAGTACTTC
TRBJ1-6 | TRBV21-1 | . | . | 16 | CASSPWWGRLDSPLHF | TGTGCCAGCAGCCCGTGGTGGGGCCGCTTGGATTCACCCCTCCACTTT
TRBJ2-1 | TRBV11-2 | . | TRBD2 | 16 | CASSFLGGGSYNEQFF | TGTGCCAGCAGCTTTCTTGGGGGGGGAAGCTACAATGAGCAGTTCTTC
TRBJ1-6 | TRBV15 | few | TRBD1 | 16 | CATSRDPGQGHSPLHF | TGTGCCACCAGCAGAGACCCGGGACAGGGACATTCACCCCTCCACTTT
TRBJ2-4 | TRBV29-1 | . | TRBD2 | 13 | CSVRDQRGHIQYF | TGCAGCGTTCGAGACCAGCGGGGACACATTCAGTACTTC
TRBJ1-5 | TRBV5-8 | . | TRBD1 | 16 | CASRTGGSNSNQPQHF | TGTGCCAGCAGAACAGGGGGGTCGAACAGCAATCAGCCCCAGCATTTT
TRBJ1-4 | TRBV6-5 | . | . | 13 | CASRPPGEEKLFF | TGTGCCAGCAGGCCTCCGGGAGAAGAAAAACTGTTTTTT
TRBJ1-2 | TRBV24-1 | . | . | 12 | CATSDSDYGYTF | TGTGCCACCAGTGATTCGGACTATGGCTACACCTTC
TRBJ2-7 | TRBV19 | . | . | 16 | CASSIAGSAYLYEQYF | TGTGCCAGTAGTATAGCCGGTAGCGCTTATCTGTACGAGCAGTACTTC
TRBJ1-1 | TRBV2 | . | TRBD1 | 13 | CASTLQGRTEAFF | TGTGCCAGCACCCTACAGGGGAGGACTGAAGCTTTCTTT
TRBJ1-3 | TRBV5-1 | . | TRBD1 | 16 | CASSSLGTGNGNTIYF | TGCGCCAGCAGCTCACTGGGGACAGGGAATGGAAACACCATATATTTT
TRBJ2-5 | TRBV19 | . | . | 16 | CASSAAPVTPQETQYF | TGTGCCAGTAGTGCAGCGCCTGTCACCCCTCAAGAGACCCAGTACTTC